This T cell receptor beta chain was sequenced for a study of neurological immune-mediated disorders. The study's findings and limits: HTLV-1-associated myelopathy displayed the greatest TCR clonal expansion, and multiple sclerosis exhibited the smallest, lower than that of healthy controls.

This CDR3 contains 12 residues. V lost 4 bases and J 9 bases, leaving 16 bases between the germline ends. CDR1 is DFQATT and CDR2 is SNEGSKA in the germline V gene (reference sequence). Maryland, USA blood bank volunteers served as healthy controls. With 10-nucleotide random UMIs, 5'RACE was used to make the cDNA. TCRdb analysed the 5' RACE reads with MiXCR anew, one entry per CDR3 protein. The sample includes roughly 55,000 distinct CDR3 sequences, about 15% of them seen just once. At least ten counts were recorded for this clonotype. What it recognizes is unknown. This TCR derives from a man between 60 and 75 years old in good health. This chain connects TRBV20-1 to TRBJ2-7, with unresolved D. The sample consisted of PBMCs. CDR3 residues: CSATDHSRRQYF. In DNA form, the CDR3 reads TGCAGTGCTACGGACCATTCCCGCCGGCAGTACTTC.